One sample yielded the 14 T cell receptor beta chains listed below, sequenced in a study of blood T cell repertoires in COVID-19. Some clones are missing from TCRdb's copy, which holds only in-frame ones; the method was immunoSEQ multiplex PCR. The sample consists of a few hundred thousand clones, 85% of them appearing once. The source material was peripheral blood. These receptors were collected from a woman between 18 and 30 years old with acute or convalescent COVID-19.

V gene TRBV7-3 combines with J gene TRBJ2-4; 8 bases line up with TRBD1. Looked up from germline, CDR1 is SGHTA and CDR2 is FQGTGA. This CDR3 contains 12 residues. Trimming cost V 5 bases and J 10 bases; bases outside gene matches: 4. The CDR3 region has the DNA TGTGCCAGCAGCAAGACAGGGGAGATTCAGTACTTC. Translation gives CASSKTGEIQYF.

V usage is TRBV6-5 and J usage is TRBJ1-1, with 8 positions matching TRBD1. This CDR3 has 15 amino acids. V was clipped by 11 bases and J by 0 bases; unmatched bases: 11. Germline V lookup: CDR1 MNHEY, CDR2 SVGAGI. DNA of the CDR3: TGTGCCGTCGAGGACAGGGCGACTATGAACACTGAAGCTTTCTTT. Translating it yields CAVEDRATMNTEAFF.

The V call is TRBV5-1, the J call TRBJ1-2; no clear D gene. CDR1 SGHRS and CDR2 YFSETQ come from the germline V gene. The CDR3 covers 15 residues. The V end lost 5 bases, the J end lost 0 bases, and 14 bases lay between the germline ends. CDR3 DNA: TGCGCCAGCAGTGCAACACCGGGAGCTAACTATGGCTACACCTTC. Its translation is CASSATPGANYGYTF.

This clone was detected once. The chain recombines TRBV6-1 with TRBJ1-3; 8 bases are a match to TRBD1. Trimming took 3 bases from V and 2 from J; bases not matched to a gene: 0. Germline V gene data show CDR1 as MNHNS and CDR2 as SASEGT. The CDR3 runs 14 residues. This chain's CDR3 is CASSETGAGNTIYF. DNA for the CDR3: TGTGCCAGCAGTGAGACAGGGGCTGGAAACACCATATATTTT.

The genes are TRBV30 and TRBJ1-5, with a possible D match to TRBD1 (5 bases). This CDR3 comprises 14 residues. V was shortened by 3 bases and J by 5 bases, with 14 bases between the two germline ends. Germline CDR1 GTSNPN, CDR2 SVGIG (reference sequence). The chain's CDR3 is CAWSPARGYQPQHF. The CDR3 DNA reads TGTGCCTGGAGCCCGGCAAGGGGTTATCAGCCCCAGCATTTT.

This chain connects TRBV9 to TRBJ2-3, with TRBD2 identical over 10 bases. The CDR3 covers 17 residues. V gave up 5 bases and J gave up 0 bases; unmatched junction bases: 9. Germline V gives CDR1 SGDLS, CDR2 YYNGEE. Written as DNA, the CDR3 is TGTGCCAGCAGTCACGTCAGCGGGGGGGCCAGCACAGATACGCAGTATTTT. It translates to CASSHVSGGASTDTQYF.

This clone came up once. The V gene is TRBV28, the J gene TRBJ1-5, with TRBD1 matching 9 bases. The CDR3 sequence is 15 residues long. V was pared by 3 bases and J by 8 bases, with 8 bases of the junction left unmatched. Germline lookup yields CDR1 MDHEN and CDR2 SYDVKM. CDR3 loop: CASSFRDRALEPQHF. The DNA of the CDR3 is TGTGCCAGCAGTTTCCGGGACAGGGCCCTGGAGCCCCAGCATTTT.

V gene TRBV5-1 combines with J gene TRBJ1-6; 8 nucleotides agree with TRBD1. Losses at the gene ends were 7 bases for V and 5 bases for J; bases not matched to a gene: 8. The CDR3 sequence is 15 residues long. Looked up from germline, CDR1 is SGHRS and CDR2 is YFSETQ. The chain's CDR3 is CASGQGGEDNSPLHF. CDR3 DNA: TGCGCCAGCGGACAGGGAGGAGAAGATAATTCACCCCTCCACTTT. The entire variable domain, with the rest obtained from reference TRBV5-1 and TRBJ1-6, is as follows: KAGVTQTPRYLIKTRGQQVTLSCSPISGHRSVSWYQQTPGQGLQFLFEYFSETQRNKGNFPGRFSGRQFSNSRSEMNVSTLELGDSALYLCASGQGGEDNSPLHFGNGTRLTVT.

The V call is TRBV29-1, the J call TRBJ1-1; D gene ambiguous. The length of the CDR3 is 13 residues. Between the trimmed V and J ends, which lost 0 bases and 6 bases, there was a span of 11 bases. Germline V gene data show CDR1 as SQVTM and CDR2 as ANQGSEA. Written as DNA, the CDR3 is TGCAGCGTTGAAGATATTCCGAGGCCTGAAGCTTTCTTT. Translating gives CSVEDIPRPEAFF. The complete variable domain, with remaining parts taken from reference TRBV29-1 and TRBJ1-1, reads SAVISQKPSRDICQRGTSLTIQCQVDSQVTMMFWYRQQPGQSLTLIATANQGSEATYESGFVIDKFPISRPNLTFSTLTVSNMSPEDSSIYLCSVEDIPRPEAFFGQGTRLTVV.

The chain's CDR3 is CALLGRVSNQPQHF. Here the CDR3 DNA reads TGTGCCCTTTTAGGCAGGGTTAGCAATCAGCCCCAGCATTTT. The V and J genes are TRBV30 and TRBJ1-5; possibly TRBD1 for D (5 bases). V lost 8 bases to trimming and J lost 0 bases, with 14 bases between them. This CDR3 contains 14 residues. Germline CDR1 is GTSNPN and CDR2 is SVGIG (reference sequence).

The table lists this clone with a few counts. This chain links TRBV6-6 with TRBJ1-5, with a weak D call TRBD1 (6 bases). This CDR3 is 16 amino acids long. Germline assignment: CDR1 MNHNY and CDR2 SVGAGI (reference sequence). The germline V and J ends were trimmed by 6 bases and 7 bases, with 22 bases remaining between them. CDR3 loop: CASSPHLAGEIQPQHF. Written as DNA, the CDR3 is TGTGCCAGCAGCCCCCATCTTGCAGGGGAGATACAGCCCCAGCATTTT.

The chain has TRBV3-1 (or the pseudogene TRBV3-2) and TRBJ1-1, with D uncertain. The germline V and J ends were trimmed by 3 bases and 1 base, with 9 bases remaining between them. This CDR3 has 14 residues. From germline, CDR1 is LGHDT and CDR2 YNNKEL (reference sequence). The DNA of the CDR3 is TGTGCCAGCAGCCAGGGCAGCCCGAACACTGAAGCTTTCTTT. Translating it yields CASSQGSPNTEAFF.

This clone was observed once. The chain employs TRBV2 and TRBJ1-2; 10 positions match TRBD1. Germline values: CDR1 SNHLY, CDR2 FYNNEI. The CDR3 runs 15 residues. V lost 8 bases and J lost 4; bases outside the gene matches: 10. CDR3 sequence: CASGAPTGGSYGYTF. Here the CDR3 DNA reads TGTGCCAGCGGAGCTCCGACAGGGGGCTCCTATGGCTACACCTTC. Complete variable domain (other parts from reference TRBV2 and TRBJ1-2): EPEVTQTPSHQVTQMGQEVILRCVPISNHLYFYWYRQILGQKVEFLVSFYNNEISEKSEIFDDQFSVERPDGSNFTLKIRSTKLEDSAMYFCASGAPTGGSYGYTFGSGTRLTVV.

The J gene is TRBJ1-5, the V gene TRBV5-1; perhaps TRBD1 as D (5 bases). The germline CDR1 and CDR2 sequences are SGHRS and YFSETQ. The CDR3 extends over 15 amino acids. The V and J ends lost 3 bases and 3 bases respectively, with 13 bases between them. For the CDR3, the DNA is TGCGCCAGCAGCTCGGGAGAAGGGGTCAATCAGCCCCAGCATTTT. Translation: CASSSGEGVNQPQHF. Filled out from reference TRBV5-1 and TRBJ1-5, the complete variable domain reads KAGVTQTPRYLIKTRGQQVTLSCSPISGHRSVSWYQQTPGQGLQFLFEYFSETQRNKGNFPGRFSGRQFSNSRSEMNVSTLELGDSALYLCASSSGEGVNQPQHFGDGTRLSIL.